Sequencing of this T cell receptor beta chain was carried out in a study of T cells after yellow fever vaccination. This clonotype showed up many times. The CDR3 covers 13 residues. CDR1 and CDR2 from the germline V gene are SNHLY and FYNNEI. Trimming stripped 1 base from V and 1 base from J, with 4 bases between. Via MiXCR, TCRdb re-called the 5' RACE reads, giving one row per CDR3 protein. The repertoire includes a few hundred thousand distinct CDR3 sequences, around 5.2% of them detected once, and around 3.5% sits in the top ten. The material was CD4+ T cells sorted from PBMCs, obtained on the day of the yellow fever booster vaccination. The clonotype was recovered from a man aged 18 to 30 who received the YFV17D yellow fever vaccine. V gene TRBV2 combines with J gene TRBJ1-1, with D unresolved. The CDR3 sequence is CASSEVANTEAFF. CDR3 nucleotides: TGTGCCAGCAGTGAAGTCGCGAACACTGAAGCTTTCTTT.